This T cell receptor beta chain was recorded in a study of blood T cell repertoires in COVID-19. The protocol was immunoSEQ multiplex PCR, while the TCRdb copy is restricted to in-frame clones and leaves out a portion. The sample has 150,000 to 200,000 clones, approximately 90% seen once. In germline, CDR1 is MNHEY, CDR2 SMNVEV (reference sequence). After removal of 7 bases from V and 4 bases from J, the junction contained 10 bases not matched to a gene. This CDR3 has 15 residues. V is TRBV27 and J is TRBJ1-1, with TRBD1 matching over 9 bases. This receptor was obtained from a young man with acute or convalescent COVID-19. The sequenced sample was peripheral blood. The CDR3 DNA sequence: TGTGCCAGCACAACCCGAGACAGGGGGGCCACTGAAGCTTTCTTT. Translation gives CASTTRDRGATEAFF.